This T cell receptor beta chain appears in the sequencing data of a study of T cell responses to AZD1222 COVID-19 vaccine. V lost 1 base and J lost 0, with 4 bases in between. In germline, CDR1 is SGHAT, CDR2 FQNNGV. CDR3 length: 14 amino acids. This clone has only one observation. Clones were sequenced by immunoSEQ multiplex PCR, and TCRdb holds only the in-frame ones, with some missing. Of about 110,000 clones in the sample, approximately 94% are singletons; the top ten hold approximately 2.9%. The receptor was isolated from an adult who received the AZD1222 COVID-19 vaccine. The rearrangement links TRBV11-2 to TRBJ1-3; D not certain. The specimen was peripheral blood, collected 28 days after the second AZD1222 dose. The CDR3 sequence is CASSLVGSGNTIYF. CDR3 sequence (DNA): TGTGCCAGCAGCTTAGTTGGCTCTGGAAACACCATATATTTT.